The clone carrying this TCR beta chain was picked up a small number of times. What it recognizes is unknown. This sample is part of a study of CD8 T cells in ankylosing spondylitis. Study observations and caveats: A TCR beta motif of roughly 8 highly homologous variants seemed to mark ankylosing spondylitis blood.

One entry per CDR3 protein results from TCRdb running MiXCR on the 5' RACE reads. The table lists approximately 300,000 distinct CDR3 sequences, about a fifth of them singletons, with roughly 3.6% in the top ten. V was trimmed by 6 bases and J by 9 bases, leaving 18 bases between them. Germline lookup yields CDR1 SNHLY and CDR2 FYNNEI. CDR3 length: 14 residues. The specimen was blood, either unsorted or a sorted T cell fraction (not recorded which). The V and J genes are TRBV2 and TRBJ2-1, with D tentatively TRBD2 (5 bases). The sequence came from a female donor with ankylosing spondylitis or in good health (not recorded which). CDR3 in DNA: TGTGCCAGCAGGAACAACCGAGGGAGCGGTGAGCAGTTCTTC. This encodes CASRNNRGSGEQFF.